This T cell receptor (beta chain) is from a study of T cell responses to AZD1222 COVID-19 vaccine. Findings and limits, study-wide: Clonal diversity may have been underestimated, and the donors were mostly white British, with more females than males.

The protocol was immunoSEQ multiplex PCR, while the TCRdb copy is restricted to in-frame clones and leaves out a portion. The table has fewer than 150,000 clones, roughly 88% seen once. Looked up from germline, CDR1 is MDHEN and CDR2 is SYDVKM. The CDR3 consists of 12 residues. The V gene lost 6 bases and the J gene lost 11 bases, with 17 bases spanning the gap. The sample holds a few counts of this clone. What it binds is not known. The chain is built from TRBV28 and TRBJ2-7, with unresolved D. Source: peripheral blood, taken 28 days after the second AZD1222 dose. This sequence originates from an adult who received the AZD1222 COVID-19 vaccine. CDR3 nucleotides: TGTGCCAGCAGCCCGGTTAGTGGGGTTGAGTACTTC. This sequence encodes CASSPVSGVEYF.